This T cell receptor beta chain was retrieved from a study of blood T cells in healthy people across ages. Study-wide results and limits: Considered underestimates were the diversity estimates obtained from one million T cells. Per million T cells, TCR beta diversity dropped roughly linearly as age increased.

Note on this clonotype: Its antigen is unidentified.

The use of a sample-barcoded 5' primer and a J-beta primer mix characterized a second PCR of about 7 to 12 cycles. No fewer than 3 million CDR3-containing paired-end reads came from each sample. TCRdb re-called the 5' RACE reads with MiXCR, one entry per CDR3 protein. There are some 1,800,000 distinct CDR3 sequences in the sample; 39% occur only once, and roughly 24% lies in the top ten. Germline-derived CDR1 and CDR2 are SGHAT and FQDESV (reference sequence). This CDR3 has 16 amino acids. V lost 0 bases, J lost 3 bases, and 15 bases lay in between. The sequence was collected from a human donor in good health. Sequencing was done on a sample of blood. V is TRBV11-1 and J is TRBJ2-7; TRBD1 is a possible D gene (6 bases). CDR3 in DNA: TGTGCCAGCAGCTTAGCCTCTCTCCGGGACAACTACGAGCAGTACTTC. Translation: CASSLASLRDNYEQYF.